The rows below give T cell receptor beta chains drawn from one sample of a study of blood T cell repertoires in COVID-19. Sequencing used immunoSEQ multiplex PCR; TCRdb keeps in-frame clones, though not all of them. Here the sample spans a few hundred thousand clones, 70% to 90% being singletons. Sequenced: PBMCs or T cells enriched from blood (not recorded which). The source of these receptors is a woman between 25 and 40 years old who had recovered from COVID-19. Both conserved end residues are part of each CDR3. D genes are given only for firm matches. For some rows the clone size is stated as once, few or many, or as a class when expanded; others skip it.

D,V,J,length,size,DNA,CDR3
TRBD1,TRBV5-1,TRBJ1-3,16,NA,TGCGCCAGCAGCTTTCGGACAGGTGACTCTGGAAACACCATATATTTT,CASSFRTGDSGNTIYF
NA,TRBV6-5,TRBJ2-2,13,once,TGTGCCAGCCGGACCGTCGGGGCCGGGGAGCTGTTTTTT,CASRTVGAGELFF
NA,TRBV19,TRBJ1-4,14,NA,TGTGCCAGTACCACGGGAGGGTGGGACGAAAAACTGTTTTTT,CASTTGGWDEKLFF
TRBD1,TRBV14,TRBJ1-2,13,NA,TGTGCCAGCAGCGACAGGGTTAACTATGGCTACACCTTC,CASSDRVNYGYTF
TRBD2,TRBV19,TRBJ2-1,14,NA,TGTGCCAGTCGGACTAGCGGGAGATCCGATGAGCAGTTCTTC,CASRTSGRSDEQFF
NA,TRBV2,TRBJ2-1,14,NA,TGTGCCAGCAGTGCGTCCTCTGACGGGAGTAAGCAGTTCTTC,CASSASSDGSKQFF
NA,TRBV7-8,TRBJ1-1,12,NA,TGTGCCAGCAGCTTATGGGGTGGAGGAGCTTTCTTT,CASSLWGGGAFF
TRBD1,TRBV6-2/TRBV6-3,TRBJ2-7,15,NA,TGTGCCAGCAGCCCCACAGGGGTCCCCAACTACGAGCAGTACTTC,CASSPTGVPNYEQYF
TRBD1,TRBV5-6,TRBJ1-2,16,once,TGTGCCAGCAGCTTCGAGGACAGGGCCGCTAACTATGGCTACACCTTC,CASSFEDRAANYGYTF
NA,TRBV19,TRBJ1-5,16,NA,TGTGCCAGTAGTATAGCCGGGGGAATTGGCAATCAGCCCCAGCATTTT,CASSIAGGIGNQPQHF
NA,TRBV28,TRBJ2-3,12,NA,TGTGCCAGCAGCTTTAGCACAGATACGCAGTATTTT,CASSFSTDTQYF
TRBD1,TRBV10-1,TRBJ2-3,14,NA,TGCGCCAGCAGTGACCGGACAGGGGTGTATACGCAGTATTTT,CASSDRTGVYTQYF
NA,TRBV29-1,TRBJ2-4,13,NA,TGCAGCGTTGAGAGTCAAGCCAAAAACATTCAGTACTTC,CSVESQAKNIQYF
NA,TRBV9,TRBJ2-3,15,NA,TGTGCCAGCAGCCCGAACCCCCAGATGACAGATACGCAGTATTTT,CASSPNPQMTDTQYF
NA,TRBV30,TRBJ1-4,10,NA,TGTGCCTGGATGAGGGAAAAACTGTTTTTT,CAWMREKLFF
TRBD2,TRBV27,TRBJ2-7,15,NA,TGTGCCAGCAGTTTACGCCTAGCGGAAACCTACGAGCAGTACTTC,CASSLRLAETYEQYF
NA,TRBV18,TRBJ2-1,15,NA,TGTGCCAGCTCACCTGGACTCCAAGAGAAAGATGAGCAGTTCTTC,CASSPGLQEKDEQFF
TRBD2,TRBV27,TRBJ2-2,21,once,TGTGCCAGCAGTTTATCGGGGGGACTAGCGGGAGGCCGCGCGAACACCGGGGAGCTGTTTTTT,CASSLSGGLAGGRANTGELFF
NA,TRBV28,TRBJ2-3,16,NA,TGTGCCAGCAATAACCCGCGCAGGGCTAACACAGATACGCAGTATTTT,CASNNPRRANTDTQYF
TRBD1,TRBV5-1,TRBJ2-5,14,NA,TGCGCCAGCAGCCCGGGACAGGGAGGAGAGACCCAGTACTTC,CASSPGQGGETQYF
TRBD2,TRBV7-3,TRBJ2-1,15,NA,TGTGCCAGCAGCCCCCGGACTAGCGGGAGGTCTGAGCAGTTCTTC,CASSPRTSGRSEQFF
NA,TRBV28,TRBJ1-6,11,NA,TGTGCCAGCAGTCGTAGTTCACCCCTCCACTTT,CASSRSSPLHF
NA,TRBV28,TRBJ1-6,19,NA,TGTGCCAGCAGCCTGGGGGCAGGGCCTCTGAGGTCCTATAATTCACCCCTCCACTTT,CASSLGAGPLRSYNSPLHF
NA,TRBV28,TRBJ1-1,15,NA,TGTGCCAGCAGCCCACGGGGGACGGGGAACACTGAAGCTTTCTTT,CASSPRGTGNTEAFF
TRBD1,TRBV6-5,TRBJ1-2,13,NA,TGTGCCAGCACCGTGGACAGGCGCTATGGCTACACCTTC,CASTVDRRYGYTF
NA,TRBV18,TRBJ1-4,17,NA,TGTGCCAGCTCACGATTTCCCCAGGGTGCAACTAATGAAAAACTGTTTTTT,CASSRFPQGATNEKLFF
NA,TRBV3-1/TRBV3-2,TRBJ2-5,16,NA,TGTGCCAGCAGCCTCAACCCCCTTGTGATGCAGGTCGCCCAGTACTTC,CASSLNPLVMQVAQYF
NA,TRBV28,TRBJ1-1,14,NA,TGTGCCAGCCTCCCGGTAGGGGGGGCCTTTGAAGCTTTCTTT,CASLPVGGAFEAFF
TRBD2,TRBV7-9,TRBJ2-7,16,NA,TGTGCCAGCAGCTTACCCGCGGGAGAGGGAACCTACGAGCAGTACTTC,CASSLPAGEGTYEQYF
TRBD2,TRBV30,TRBJ2-7,18,NA,TGTGCCTGGAGTGCGCCGGGACTAGCACTCTATCTCTCCTACGAGCAGTACTTC,CAWSAPGLALYLSYEQYF
NA,TRBV18,TRBJ1-2,15,NA,TGTGCCAGCTCACCAATTACGGGAGCTAACTATGGCTACACCTTC,CASSPITGANYGYTF
NA,TRBV7-9,TRBJ1-1,15,NA,TGTGCCAGCAGCTTATTTGGGACTGGTAACACTGAAGCTTTCTTT,CASSLFGTGNTEAFF
NA,TRBV25-1,TRBJ2-5,15,once,TGTGCCAGCAGTGAAGTCACAGGGCTGGGGGAGACCCAGTACTTC,CASSEVTGLGETQYF
NA,TRBV6-1,TRBJ2-6,15,NA,TGTGCCAGCAGTGAACAGGGGTCCGGGGCCAACGTCCTGACTTTC,CASSEQGSGANVLTF
NA,TRBV6-5,TRBJ2-2,12,NA,TGTGCCAGCACCCAATCCACCGGGGAGCTGTTTTTT,CASTQSTGELFF
TRBD1,TRBV28,TRBJ1-2,15,NA,TGTGCCAGCAGTTTTCACAGGGGGCTCGAGGGTGGCTACACCTTC,CASSFHRGLEGGYTF
NA,TRBV23-1,TRBJ2-7,16,NA,TGCGCCAGCAGTCACCCCGGGGGAGACAGATACTACGAGCAGTACTTC,CASSHPGGDRYYEQYF
NA,TRBV7-7,TRBJ2-5,14,NA,TGTGCCAGCAGCTTAGCCACAGCGGGAGAGACCCAGTACTTC,CASSLATAGETQYF
NA,TRBV7-9,TRBJ1-6,14,NA,TGTGCCAGCAGCTTTGTAATCCCCAATTCACCCCTCCACTTT,CASSFVIPNSPLHF
TRBD1,TRBV6-5,TRBJ2-5,15,NA,TGTGCCAGCCGATCGATGGGACAGGCTCGGGGGACCCAGTACTTC,CASRSMGQARGTQYF
TRBD1,TRBV2,TRBJ2-1,15,once,TGTGCCAGCAGAGGGGGCGGAAGCTCCTACAATGAGCAGTTCTTC,CASRGGGSSYNEQFF
TRBD2,TRBV7-8,TRBJ2-7,17,NA,TGTGCCAGCAGCCTGTGGACTAGCGGGCTTAATTCCTACGAGCAGTACTTC,CASSLWTSGLNSYEQYF